Listed below are T cell receptor beta chains from one sample, sequenced in a study of spatial heterogeneity in lung cancer. TCRdb reanalysed the 5' RACE reads using MiXCR and keeps one entry per CDR3 protein. The top ten hold 6.9% of the sample, which has about 90,000 distinct CDR3 sequences, approximately 8.9% seen once. Here the sequenced sample was PBMCs, taken at surgery. All receptors derive from a male donor with early-stage non-small cell lung cancer. Both conserved end residues are part of each CDR3. The D gene is left open where the match is weak. Clone sizes are given selectively: once, few, many, or a class where the clone is expanded.

>TRBJ1-5|TRBV2|few|TRBD1
CASDRDRAGQPQHF
TGTGCCAGCGATAGGGACAGGGCGGGTCAGCCCCAGCATTTT
>TRBJ2-6|TRBV12-3/TRBV12-4|many|NA
CASSLRGTGANVLTF
TGTGCCAGCAGTTTAAGGGGTACTGGGGCCAACGTCCTGACTTTC
>TRBJ1-1|TRBV9|few|NA
CASSRVLDTEAFF
TGTGCCAGCAGCCGTGTATTGGACACTGAAGCTTTCTTT
>TRBJ2-1|TRBV21-1|NA|NA
CASSLRLAGGHNEQFF
TGTGCCAGCAGCCTCAGACTAGCGGGAGGCCACAATGAGCAGTTCTTC
>TRBJ2-1|TRBV2|many|TRBD2
CATKTSEHVNEQFF
TGTGCCACAAAAACTAGCGAGCACGTCAATGAGCAGTTCTTC
>TRBJ1-1|TRBV28|NA|TRBD1
CVSVGGQRPNTEAFF
TGTGTCAGCGTTGGGGGACAGAGGCCAAACACTGAAGCTTTCTTT
>TRBJ2-5|TRBV24-1|NA|TRBD2
CATSDTLRTSGGSQETQYF
TGTGCCACCAGTGACACTCTAAGGACTAGCGGGGGGTCCCAAGAGACCCAGTACTTC
>TRBJ2-3|TRBV24-1|many|NA
CATSDSQVRTDTQYF
TGTGCCACCAGTGATTCACAGGTTCGCACAGATACGCAGTATTTT
>TRBJ1-1|TRBV20-1|NA|TRBD1
CSVNDRVHTEAFF
TGCAGTGTGAACGACAGGGTGCACACTGAAGCTTTCTTT
>TRBJ2-5|TRBV24-1|many|NA
CATSDYRETQYF
TGTGCCACCAGTGATTACCGGGAGACCCAGTACTTC
>TRBJ1-1|TRBV20-1|many|NA
CSAPGKGSYTEAFF
TGCAGTGCTCCAGGGAAGGGGTCCTACACTGAAGCTTTCTTT
>TRBJ1-1|TRBV3-1|many|NA
CASSQDQDTEAFF
TGTGCCAGCAGCCAAGATCAAGACACTGAAGCTTTCTTT
>TRBJ2-3|TRBV2|NA|TRBD2
CARSTSGSPDTQYF
TGTGCCAGGTCGACTAGCGGGAGCCCAGATACGCAGTATTTT
>TRBJ2-5|TRBV5-1|many|NA
CASTPGGGGETQYF
TGCGCCAGCACCCCAGGGGGGGGCGGAGAGACCCAGTACTTC
>TRBJ2-7|TRBV6-6|NA|TRBD2
CASSRLAGATAYEQYF
TGTGCCAGCAGTAGACTAGCGGGGGCAACCGCCTACGAGCAGTACTTC
>TRBJ1-1|TRBV29-1|few|NA
CSVATGHNTEAFF
TGCAGCGTTGCTACAGGGCATAACACTGAAGCTTTCTTT
>TRBJ2-7|TRBV20-1|NA|NA
CSASPGFSSYEQYF
TGCAGTGCTAGTCCCGGGTTTAGCTCCTACGAGCAGTACTTC
>TRBJ2-3|TRBV5-4|few|NA
CASSSQSPGRVQYF
TGTGCCAGCAGCTCCCAAAGCCCCGGTAGAGTGCAGTATTTT
>TRBJ1-2|TRBV5-1|few|NA
CASSSRQSGGYTF
TGCGCCAGCAGCTCACGACAGTCCGGTGGCTACACCTTC
>TRBJ2-2|TRBV12-3/TRBV12-4|NA|TRBD1
CASNDRGNTGELFF
TGTGCCAGCAATGACAGGGGTAACACCGGGGAGCTGTTTTTT
>TRBJ2-2|TRBV28|NA|NA
CASRPRVYGELFF
TGTGCCAGCAGACCCAGGGTCTACGGGGAGCTGTTTTTT
>TRBJ1-4|TRBV5-4|NA|NA
CASREDRRAEKLFF
TGTGCCAGCAGAGAAGACAGGCGGGCTGAAAAACTGTTTTTT
>TRBJ2-7|TRBV28|many|TRBD2
CASSFAWSGSLTYEQYF
TGTGCCAGCAGTTTTGCCTGGAGCGGGAGCCTCACCTACGAGCAGTACTTC
>TRBJ2-3|TRBV25-1|NA|TRBD1
CASSEFTGGNHINTQYF
TGTGCCAGCAGTGAATTCACAGGGGGCAACCACATAAATACGCAGTATTTT
>TRBJ2-6|TRBV5-1|NA|NA
CASSLVGSYSGANVLTF
TGCGCCAGCAGCTTGGTTGGCTCTTACTCTGGGGCCAACGTCCTGACTTTC
>TRBJ2-5|TRBV6-2/TRBV6-3|few|NA
CASSYTDYTRGAQYF
TGTGCCAGCAGTTACACAGACTACACTAGGGGTGCCCAGTACTTC